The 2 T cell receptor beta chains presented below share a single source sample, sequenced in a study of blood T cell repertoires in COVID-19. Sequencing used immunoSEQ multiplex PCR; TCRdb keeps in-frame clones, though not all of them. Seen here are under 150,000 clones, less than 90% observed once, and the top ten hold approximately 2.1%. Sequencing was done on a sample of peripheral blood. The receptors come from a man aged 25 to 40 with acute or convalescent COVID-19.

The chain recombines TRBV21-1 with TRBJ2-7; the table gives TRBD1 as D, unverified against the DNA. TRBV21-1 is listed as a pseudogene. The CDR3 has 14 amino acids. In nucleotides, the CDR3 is TGTGCCAGCAGTCTACCCCAGGGGGCGCTTGAGCAGTACGTC. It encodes CASSLPQGALEQYV.

The CDR3 region is CASSQGYGGTNTGELFF. The DNA for the CDR3 is TGTGCCAGCAGCCAAGGGTACGGGGGGACGAACACCGGGGAGCTGTTTTTT. The chain joins TRBV3-1 (or the pseudogene TRBV3-2) to TRBJ2-2; 7 positions agree with TRBD2. V shed 1 base, J shed 0 bases, and the junction held 5 bases outside the gene matches. The CDR3 is 17 amino acids. Germline V lookup: CDR1 LGHDT, CDR2 YNNKEL (reference sequence).